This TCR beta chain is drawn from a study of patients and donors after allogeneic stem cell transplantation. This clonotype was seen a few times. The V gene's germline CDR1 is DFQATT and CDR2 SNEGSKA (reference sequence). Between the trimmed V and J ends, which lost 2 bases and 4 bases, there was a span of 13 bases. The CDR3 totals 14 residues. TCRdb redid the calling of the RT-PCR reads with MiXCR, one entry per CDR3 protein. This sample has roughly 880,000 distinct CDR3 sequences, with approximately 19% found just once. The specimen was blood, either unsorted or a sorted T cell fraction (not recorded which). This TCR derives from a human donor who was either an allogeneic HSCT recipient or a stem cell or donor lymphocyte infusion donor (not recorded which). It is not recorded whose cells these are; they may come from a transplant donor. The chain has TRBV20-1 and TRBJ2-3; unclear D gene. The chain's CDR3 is CSARPSRSPDTQYF. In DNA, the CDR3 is TGCAGTGCTAGACCATCCAGGAGTCCAGATACGCAGTATTTT.